This T cell receptor beta chain comes out of a study of OX40 agonist ivuxolimab in advanced cancers. Study-wide context: Ivuxolimab was administered intravenously to patients at 0.01 to 10 mg/kg every 2 weeks. The study reported partial responses in three patients: one hepatocellular carcinoma, two cutaneous melanoma. Study outcomes and limitations: Doses of 0.1 to 3.0 mg/kg were accompanied by clonal expansion of CD4+ and CD8+ blood T cells by week 6.

Sequencing used immunoSEQ multiplex PCR; TCRdb keeps in-frame clones, though not all of them. The table includes approximately 69,000 clones, around 94% detected once. With autoimmune disease history or systemic immunosuppression, patients were excluded. This clone was picked up one time. The antigen remains unidentified. The source was CD4+ or CD8+ T cells sorted from blood, collected in a trial of the OX40 agonist ivuxolimab. The clonotype was recovered from an adult with an advanced solid tumor such as melanoma, head and neck, liver or kidney cancer.

CDR3 DNA: TGTGCCAGCAGTGAACGTGGGAGGGCCACAGATACGCAGTATTTT. Translating gives CASSERGRATDTQYF. The V and J genes are TRBV2 and TRBJ2-3; 7 positions agree with TRBD2. The CDR3 sequence is 15 residues long. The V segment lost 2 bases and the J segment 2 bases; nucleotides outside the gene matches: 4. Germline V gives CDR1 SNHLY, CDR2 FYNNEI.